This TCR beta chain was sequenced during a study of blood T cell repertoires in COVID-19. About the research overall: T cells, B-cell-depleted T cells, or PBMCs supplied cDNA or gDNA.

Authors' processing steps: Amplification with reference gene primers provided the estimates of nucleated cell counts. TCRdb keeps only in-frame clones here, not all; method: immunoSEQ multiplex PCR. Clonal size and the V and J genes are those of that table, whereas D and trimming came from the DNA. The sample contains over 45,000 clones, roughly 86% of which appear only once. V gave up 6 bases and J gave up 3 bases; unmatched junction bases: 11. CDR3 length: 16 amino acids. Germline assignment: CDR1 MDHEN and CDR2 SYDVKM. The sample was peripheral blood. The receptor's source is a woman of 80 years or more with acute or convalescent COVID-19. The chain links TRBV28 to TRBJ2-7; 10 bases line up with TRBD2. This CDR3 is CASSPHPSGGVYEQYF. The CDR3 coding sequence is TGTGCCAGCAGCCCACACCCGAGCGGGGGGGTCTACGAGCAGTACTTC.